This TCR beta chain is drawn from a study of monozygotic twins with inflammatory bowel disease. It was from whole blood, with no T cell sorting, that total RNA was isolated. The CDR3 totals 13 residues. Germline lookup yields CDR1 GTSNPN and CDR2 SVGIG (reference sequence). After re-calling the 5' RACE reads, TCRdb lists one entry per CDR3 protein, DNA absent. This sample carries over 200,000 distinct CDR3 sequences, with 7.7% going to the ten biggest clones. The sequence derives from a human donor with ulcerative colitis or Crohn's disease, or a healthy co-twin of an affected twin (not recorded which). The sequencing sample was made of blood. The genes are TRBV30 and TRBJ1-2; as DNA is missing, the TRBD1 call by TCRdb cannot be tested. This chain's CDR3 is CAWSWGARDGYTF.